Reported below is one T cell receptor (beta chain). V gave up 4 bases and J gave up 3 bases, with 13 bases separating them. The CDR3 has 14 residues. Germline V lookup: CDR1 MNHEY, CDR2 SMNVEV (reference sequence). These data come from a study of cytomegalovirus exposure and HLA in healthy donors. PCR involved 60 Vbeta and 13 Jbeta primers. The protocol was immunoSEQ multiplex PCR, while the TCRdb copy is restricted to in-frame clones and leaves out a portion. The listing contains some 76,000 clones. The chain uses TRBV27 and TRBJ2-7, with D maybe TRBD2 (7 bases). The TCR comes from a female donor in good health and CMV-seropositive. Sequenced material: PBMCs. For the CDR3, the DNA is TGTGCCAGCAGTTCTTGGGGGGGACACTACGAGCAGTACTTC. Encoded protein: CASSSWGGHYEQYF.